These T cell receptor beta chains were read from a single sample in a study of shared clonotypes between healthy human individuals. TCRdb keeps only in-frame clones here, not all; method: immunoSEQ multiplex PCR. The sample includes around 2.1 million clones, just over 90% seen only once; the top ten take around 1.7%. The sequencing sample was made of naive CD8+ T cells from PBMCs. The source is a man in his late teens or twenties in good health. Some clones in this sample may be carry-over from other donors' samples. Each CDR3 is given with its conserved first and last residue. Each record gives: D gene, J gene, V gene, clone size, CDR3 protein, CDR3 DNA. A D gene is named only where the DNA matches it firmly. The listing skips clone size in some rows; elsewhere it reads once, few, many or a size class.

>NA|TRBJ2-2|TRBV27|NA
CASSLPHTRRANTGELFF
TGTGCCAGCAGTTTACCTCACACCCGCAGGGCGAACACCGGGGAGCTGTTTTTT
>NA|TRBJ1-3|TRBV28|NA
CASKSDTIYF
TGTGCCAGCAAGAGCGACACCATATATTTT
>NA|TRBJ2-7|TRBV7-9|NA
CASSTGNSYEQYF
TGTGCCAGCAGTACAGGGAACTCCTACGAGCAGTACTTC
>NA|TRBJ1-1|TRBV9|NA
CASSVDWADEAFF
TGTGCCAGCAGCGTTGATTGGGCCGATGAAGCTTTCTTT
>NA|TRBJ2-7|TRBV9|NA
CASSGGQGYYEQYF
TGTGCCAGCAGCGGGGGGCAGGGTTACTACGAGCAGTACTTC
>TRBD1|TRBJ1-2|TRBV28|NA
CASSLQGPGYGYTF
TGTGCCAGCAGCCTACAGGGGCCCGGCTATGGCTACACCTTC
>NA|TRBJ2-4|TRBV5-1|NA
CASSLRGRDNIQYF
TGCGCCAGCAGCTTGAGGGGGAGGGACAACATTCAGTACTTC
>NA|TRBJ1-1|TRBV29-1|NA
CSVAVDIRGVSTEAFF
TGCAGCGTCGCCGTTGATATCAGGGGAGTCAGCACTGAAGCTTTCTTT
>NA|TRBJ2-3|TRBV6-1|NA
CATRTGDTQYF
TGTGCCACCAGGACCGGAGATACGCAGTATTTT
>TRBD2|TRBJ2-1|TRBV28|NA
CASSLPGTSVYSYNEQFF
TGTGCCAGCAGTTTACCCGGGACTAGCGTTTACTCCTACAATGAGCAGTTCTTC
>NA|TRBJ2-3|TRBV7-3|NA
CASSLNPTSDSTDTQYF
TGTGCCAGCAGCTTAAATCCGACTTCCGATAGCACAGATACGCAGTATTTT
>TRBD2|TRBJ2-1|TRBV7-9|NA
CASSSPLAGEQFF
TGTGCCAGCAGCTCCCCCTTAGCGGGAGAGCAGTTCTTC
>NA|TRBJ1-2|TRBV28|NA
CASSPPGQRGRFYTF
TGTGCCAGCAGCCCCCCGGGTCAACGGGGACGATTCTACACCTTC
>NA|TRBJ1-4|TRBV7-9|few
CATRTATNEKLFF
TGTGCCACCAGGACGGCAACTAATGAAAAACTGTTTTTT